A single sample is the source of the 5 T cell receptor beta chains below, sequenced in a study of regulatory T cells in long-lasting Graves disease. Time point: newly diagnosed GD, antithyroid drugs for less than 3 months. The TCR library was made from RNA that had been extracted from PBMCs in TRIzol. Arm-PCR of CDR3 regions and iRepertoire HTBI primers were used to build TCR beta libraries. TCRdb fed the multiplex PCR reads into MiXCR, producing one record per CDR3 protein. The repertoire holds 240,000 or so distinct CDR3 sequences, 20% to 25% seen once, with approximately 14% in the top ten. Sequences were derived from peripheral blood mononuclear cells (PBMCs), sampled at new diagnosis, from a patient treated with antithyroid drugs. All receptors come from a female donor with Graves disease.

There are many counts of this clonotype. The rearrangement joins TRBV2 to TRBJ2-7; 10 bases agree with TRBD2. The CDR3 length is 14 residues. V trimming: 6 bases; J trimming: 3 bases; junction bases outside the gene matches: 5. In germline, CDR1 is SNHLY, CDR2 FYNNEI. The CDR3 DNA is TGTGCCAGCAGGTGGTCTAGCGGGAGCTACGAGCAGTACTTC. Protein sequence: CASRWSSGSYEQYF.

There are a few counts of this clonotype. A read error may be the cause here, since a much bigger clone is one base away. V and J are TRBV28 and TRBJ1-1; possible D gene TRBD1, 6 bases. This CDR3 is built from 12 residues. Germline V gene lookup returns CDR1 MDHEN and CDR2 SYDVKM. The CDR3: CTSSFQGTEAFF. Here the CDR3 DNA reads TGTACCAGCAGTTTTCAGGGGACTGAAGCTTTCTTT.

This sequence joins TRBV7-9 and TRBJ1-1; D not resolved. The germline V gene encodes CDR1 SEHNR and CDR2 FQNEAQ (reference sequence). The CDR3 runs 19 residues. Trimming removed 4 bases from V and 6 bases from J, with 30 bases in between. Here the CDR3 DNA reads TGTGCCAGCAGCTCCTTGAACCCTGCCAGACCCGCGTTTTGGCCTGAAGCTTTCTTT. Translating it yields CASSSLNPARPAFWPEAFF.

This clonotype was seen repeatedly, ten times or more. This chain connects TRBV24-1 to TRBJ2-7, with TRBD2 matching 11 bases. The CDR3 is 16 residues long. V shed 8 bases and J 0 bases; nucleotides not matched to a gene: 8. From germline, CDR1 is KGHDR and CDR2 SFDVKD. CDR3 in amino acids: CATTGLAGTLSYEQYF. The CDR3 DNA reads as TGTGCCACCACTGGACTAGCGGGCACCCTCTCCTACGAGCAGTACTTC.

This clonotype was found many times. This chain's CDR3 is CASTAQGAGANVLTF. In DNA, the CDR3 is TGTGCCAGCACAGCCCAGGGGGCTGGGGCCAACGTCCTGACTTTC. The V and J genes are TRBV6-1 and TRBJ2-6, with 7 positions matching TRBD1. J lost 2 bases, V lost 7 bases, and 5 bases had no gene match. Germline assignment: CDR1 MNHNS and CDR2 SASEGT. CDR3 length: 15 residues.